The clone carrying this T cell receptor (beta chain) showed up many times. The antigen remains undetermined. The entry originates in a study of T cells in Graves' hyperthyroidism and ophthalmopathy. Notes on the study in general: Clonotypes that were expanded in thyroid above 0.001 mostly appeared in blood too.

Patients having uncontrolled infection, another autoimmune disease, pregnancy or lactation were not included. Germline values: CDR1 MNHEY, CDR2 SVGAGI. The CDR3 contains 13 residues. The V end was cut by 5 bases, the J end by 7 bases, with 11 bases between. Authors of the study amplified TCR beta CDR3 regions from RNA transcripts. When the TCR CDR3 underwent first-round RT-PCR, the HTBI primer set was used. One entry per CDR3 protein, called by TCRdb with MiXCR from the multiplex PCR reads. Here the sample spans a few hundred thousand distinct CDR3 sequences, around 42% being singletons. The sample was peripheral blood or thyroid tissue (not recorded which). The V and J genes are TRBV6-5 and TRBJ2-2; perhaps TRBD1 as D (6 bases). This TCR was sampled from a woman under 30 with Graves' hyperthyroidism. CDR3 sequence reads: CASSPGQSGELFF. The DNA of the CDR3 is TGTGCCAGCAGTCCCGGACAGAGCGGGGAGCTGTTTTTT.